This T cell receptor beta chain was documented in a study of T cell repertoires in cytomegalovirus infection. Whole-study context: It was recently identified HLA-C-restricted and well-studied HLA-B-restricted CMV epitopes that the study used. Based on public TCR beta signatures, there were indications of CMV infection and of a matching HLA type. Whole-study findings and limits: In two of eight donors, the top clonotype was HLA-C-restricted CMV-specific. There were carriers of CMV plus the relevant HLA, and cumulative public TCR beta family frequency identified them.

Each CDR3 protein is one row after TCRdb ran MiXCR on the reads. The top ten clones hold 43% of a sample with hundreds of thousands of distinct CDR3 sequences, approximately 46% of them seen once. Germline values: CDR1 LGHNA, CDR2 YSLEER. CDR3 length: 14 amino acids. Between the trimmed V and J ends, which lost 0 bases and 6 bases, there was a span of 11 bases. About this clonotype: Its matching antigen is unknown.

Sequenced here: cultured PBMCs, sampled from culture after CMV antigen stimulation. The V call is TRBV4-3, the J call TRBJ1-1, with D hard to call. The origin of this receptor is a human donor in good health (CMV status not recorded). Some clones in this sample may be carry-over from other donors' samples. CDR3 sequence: CASSQDRAVPEAFF. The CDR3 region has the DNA TGCGCCAGCAGCCAAGATAGGGCAGTGCCTGAAGCTTTCTTT.